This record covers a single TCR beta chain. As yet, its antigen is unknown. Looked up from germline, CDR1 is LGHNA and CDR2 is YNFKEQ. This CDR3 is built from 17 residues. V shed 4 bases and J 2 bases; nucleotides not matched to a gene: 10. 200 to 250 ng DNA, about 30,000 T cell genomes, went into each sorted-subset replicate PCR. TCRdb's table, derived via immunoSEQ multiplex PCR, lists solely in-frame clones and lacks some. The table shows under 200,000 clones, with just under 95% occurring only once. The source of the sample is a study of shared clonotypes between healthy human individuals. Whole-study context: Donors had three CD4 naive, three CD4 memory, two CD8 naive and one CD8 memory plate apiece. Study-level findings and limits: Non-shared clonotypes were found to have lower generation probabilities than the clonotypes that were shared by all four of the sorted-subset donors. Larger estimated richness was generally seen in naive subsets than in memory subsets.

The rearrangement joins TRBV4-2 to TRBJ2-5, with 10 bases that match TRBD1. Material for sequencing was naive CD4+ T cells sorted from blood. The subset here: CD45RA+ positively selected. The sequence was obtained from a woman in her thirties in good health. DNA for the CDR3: TGTGCCAGCAGCCCTAACCTACCGGGACAGGGGCAAGAGACCCAGTACTTC. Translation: CASSPNLPGQGQETQYF.